This TCR beta chain was recovered during a study of blood T cells in healthy people across ages. Study findings and constraints: Older age coincided with a roughly linear decline in TCR beta diversity per million T cells. Both naive CD4+ cell counts and diversity were greater in long-lived donors than in aged donors.

This clonotype showed up just a few times. Antigen: not known. A J-beta primer mix and a sample-barcoded 5' primer were used in a second PCR of roughly 7 to 12 cycles. Through a template-switch adaptor with 12 random nucleotides, each cDNA molecule received a tag. Each CDR3 protein gets one entry after TCRdb re-called the 5' RACE reads with MiXCR. The sample consists of 1,800,000 or so distinct CDR3 sequences, roughly two fifths of them appearing once. CDR3 size: 14 residues. The J segment lost 3 bases and the V segment lost 3 bases, leaving 5 bases of the junction unmatched. Germline lookup yields CDR1 ENHRY and CDR2 SYGVKD.

The receptor comes from a human donor in good health. The chain links TRBV10-3 to TRBJ2-7; 7 nucleotides align to TRBD1. Sequencing was done on a sample of blood. The CDR3, as DNA: TGTGCCATCAGTGACATCAGGGGGAGCTACGAGCAGTACTTC. Amino acids: CAISDIRGSYEQYF.